What follows are 5 T cell receptor beta chains derived from one specimen sequenced in a study of CD8 T cells in ankylosing spondylitis. A single record per CDR3 protein comes from TCRdb applying MiXCR to the 5' RACE reads. The table includes approximately 88,000 distinct CDR3 sequences, around 10% detected once. What was sequenced was blood, either unsorted or a sorted T cell fraction (not recorded which). These receptors were obtained from a male donor with ankylosing spondylitis or in good health (not recorded which).

This clonotype has a count of ten or more. This rearrangement joins TRBV5-1 to TRBJ1-2; D remains unclear. Germline V CDR1 and CDR2: SGHRS, YFSETQ. V was cut by 0 bases and J by 3 bases, with 9 bases left in between. There are 14 residues in the CDR3. In nucleotides, the CDR3 is TGCGCCAGCAGCTTGGGGGCAGCTGACTATGGCTACACCTTC. Encoded protein: CASSLGAADYGYTF.

At least ten counts were recorded for this clonotype. The chain links TRBV12-3 or TRBV12-4 to TRBJ1-3; perhaps TRBD1 as D (6 bases). The CDR3 has 14 amino acids. V gave up 2 bases and J gave up 7 bases, with 12 bases separating them. The CDR3 spells CASSLPGVGNTIYF. As DNA, the CDR3 is TGTGCCAGCAGTTTACCAGGGGTCGGGAACACCATATATTTT.

This clonotype has a single count. This chain connects TRBV5-6 to TRBJ2-3; TRBD2 agrees at 8 bases. CDR3 length: 16 amino acids. V shed 5 bases, J shed 4 bases, and the junction held 12 bases outside the gene matches. Germline V gene data show CDR1 as SGHDT and CDR2 as YYEEEE. CDR3 nucleotides: TGTGCCAGCAGACAACCCAGCGGGGGCGAGGCAGATACGCAGTATTTT. Amino acids: CASRQPSGGEADTQYF.

V and J are TRBV20-1 and TRBJ2-3; 10 nucleotides align to TRBD2. This CDR3 comprises 15 residues. Germline CDR1 reads DFQATT; CDR2 reads SNEGSKA (reference sequence). The V segment lost 5 bases and the J segment 6 bases; nucleotides outside the gene matches: 11. CDR3 sequence reads: CSAVPERGGVDTQYF. The DNA of the CDR3 is TGCAGTGCTGTACCTGAGCGGGGGGGGGTTGATACGCAGTATTTT.

This clonotype was counted many times. This rearrangement joins TRBV13 to TRBJ1-1; D not certain. Deletions cut 6 bases from V and 1 base from J, with 9 bases between. This CDR3 spans 13 amino acids. Per the germline V gene, CDR1 is PRHDT and CDR2 is FYEKMQ (reference sequence). The CDR3 DNA sequence: TGTGCCAGCAGGAGAACAGAGAACACTGAAGCTTTCTTT. Translating gives CASRRTENTEAFF.